These 18 T cell receptor beta chains share one sample of origin, sequenced in a study of T cells after yellow fever vaccination. Via MiXCR, TCRdb re-called the 5' RACE reads, giving one row per CDR3 protein. The sample carries about 320,000 distinct CDR3 sequences, around 4.3% recorded once. This specimen consisted of PBMCs, obtained 15 days after the yellow fever booster vaccination. Receptor source: a man between 18 and 35 years old who received the YFV17D yellow fever vaccine.

This clonotype appeared a few times. V usage is TRBV5-8 and J usage is TRBJ1-5; D gene unclear. This CDR3 comprises 16 residues. The germline gives CDR1 SGHTS, CDR2 YDEGEE. V was cut by 0 bases and J by 0 bases, with 10 bases left in between. The CDR3 nucleotides are TGTGCCAGCAGCTTGGGGGCCTATTATAGCAATCAGCCCCAGCATTTT. Encoded protein: CASSLGAYYSNQPQHF.

This clonotype showed up many times. V is TRBV6-2 or TRBV6-3 and J is TRBJ2-1, with TRBD2 matching 9 bases. Germline CDR1 MNHEY, CDR2 SVGEGT. The CDR3 totals 13 residues. Losses at the gene ends were 6 bases for V and 9 bases for J; bases not matched to a gene: 6. This chain's CDR3 is CASSAGRGGEQFF. CDR3 sequence (DNA): TGTGCCAGCAGCGCTGGGCGGGGGGGTGAGCAGTTCTTC.

This clonotype has just a few counts. V and J are TRBV2 and TRBJ1-4, with TRBD1 matching 7 bases. The CDR3 has 16 residues. The V and J ends lost 3 bases and 8 bases, in that order; junction bases with no gene match: 12. The V gene's germline CDR1 is SNHLY and CDR2 FYNNEI. The CDR3 bases are TGTGCCAGCAGTGATCCACTGGACAGGTATCGGGAAAAACTGTTTTTT. This sequence encodes CASSDPLDRYREKLFF. The full variable domain, completed using reference TRBV2 and TRBJ1-4, is EPEVTQTPSHQVTQMGQEVILRCVPISNHLYFYWYRQILGQKVEFLVSFYNNEISEKSEIFDDQFSVERPDGSNFTLKIRSTKLEDSAMYFCASSDPLDRYREKLFFGSGTQLSVL.

Many counts were recorded for this clonotype. This chain joins TRBV2 and TRBJ1-5, with 10 bases lining up with TRBD1. The germline gives CDR1 SNHLY, CDR2 FYNNEI. V gave up 6 bases and J gave up 2 bases; unmatched junction bases: 7. This CDR3 has 16 amino acids. In DNA, the CDR3 is TGTGCCAGCAGACGACAGGGGGCCGTAGGCAATCAGCCCCAGCATTTT. Residues: CASRRQGAVGNQPQHF.

This CDR3 reads CASSLRHRNNSPLHF. As DNA, the CDR3 is TGTGCCAGCAGCTTACGGCACAGGAATAATTCACCCCTCCACTTT. V usage is TRBV7-2 and J usage is TRBJ1-6; TRBD1 might be the D (5 bases). CDR3 length: 15 residues. V shed 2 bases and J shed 5 bases, with 10 bases lying between them. Germline CDR1 and CDR2: SGHTA and FQGNSA.

This clonotype occurred many times. V and J are TRBV29-1 and TRBJ2-4; 7 nucleotides agree with TRBD1. The V gene's germline CDR1 is SQVTM and CDR2 ANQGSEA. V was clipped by 1 base and J by 4 bases; unmatched bases: 1. The CDR3 totals 13 residues. The CDR3 coding sequence is TGCAGCGTTGAAGGACAGGGAAAAAACATTCAGTACTTC. Its protein is CSVEGQGKNIQYF. Full variable domain (missing parts from reference TRBV29-1 and TRBJ2-4): SAVISQKPSRDICQRGTSLTIQCQVDSQVTMMFWYRQQPGQSLTLIATANQGSEATYESGFVIDKFPISRPNLTFSTLTVSNMSPEDSSIYLCSVEGQGKNIQYFGAGTRLSVL.

This clonotype came up many times. CDR3 DNA: TGCGCCAGCAGCCTTATTCTGGACAACGAGCAGTACTTC. Residues: CASSLILDNEQYF. The chain joins TRBV5-1 to TRBJ2-7, with a tentative D call TRBD1 (5 bases). CDR3 length equals 13 residues. V lost 4 bases and J 5 bases, leaving 13 bases between the germline ends. Germline V gene lookup returns CDR1 SGHRS and CDR2 YFSETQ. Drawing the rest from reference TRBV5-1 and TRBJ2-7, the complete variable domain is KAGVTQTPRYLIKTRGQQVTLSCSPISGHRSVSWYQQTPGQGLQFLFEYFSETQRNKGNFPGRFSGRQFSNSRSEMNVSTLELGDSALYLCASSLILDNEQYFGPGTRLTVT.

This clonotype came up a few times. The chain combines TRBV5-1 with TRBJ2-7; the D gene is possibly TRBD1 (6 bases). V was clipped by 0 bases and J by 3 bases, with 13 bases between them. The CDR3 has 15 residues. CDR1 and CDR2 (germline): SGHRS, YFSETQ. CDR3 region: CASSLGGPGLYEQYV. CDR3 sequence (DNA): TGCGCCAGCAGCTTGGGGGGGCCCGGGCTCTACGAGCAGTACGTC.

This clonotype was seen a few times. This rearrangement joins TRBV2 to TRBJ1-6, with unresolved D. There are 15 residues in the CDR3. Trimming shortened V by 8 bases and J by 10 bases, and 21 bases separated the two germline ends. The V gene's germline CDR1 is SNHLY and CDR2 FYNNEI. CDR3 sequence reads: CASAIDLGSDSPLHF. CDR3 bases: TGTGCCAGCGCAATAGACTTGGGCTCGGACTCACCCCTCCACTTT.

This clonotype appeared a few times. The chain recombines TRBV7-2 with TRBJ2-2, with 9 nucleotides matching TRBD2. Germline V lookup: CDR1 SGHTA, CDR2 FQGNSA. This CDR3 is 17 amino acids long. V gave up 0 bases and J gave up 2 bases; unmatched junction bases: 4. The CDR3 region is CASSLAAGGHNTGELFF. In DNA form, the CDR3 reads TGTGCCAGCAGCTTAGCAGCGGGGGGCCACAACACCGGGGAGCTGTTTTTT.

This clonotype has only a few counts. The V call is TRBV5-1, the J call TRBJ1-1, with TRBD1 matching 9 bases. V was clipped by 4 bases and J by 6 bases; unmatched bases: 10. The CDR3 runs to 15 residues. Per germline, CDR1 SGHRS and CDR2 YFSETQ. CDR3 DNA sequence: TGCGCCAGCAGCCCAAGGGACAGGGAGGGTTCTGAAGCTTTCTTT. Its translation: CASSPRDREGSEAFF.

There are many counts of this clonotype. This chain joins TRBV7-2 and TRBJ1-1; the D gene is possibly TRBD1 (5 bases). From germline, CDR1 is SGHTA and CDR2 FQGNSA. Trimming cost V 5 bases and J 0 bases, with 16 bases left between them. The CDR3 loop spans 16 amino acids. The CDR3 region is CASSTEGRRLNTEAFF. The CDR3 nucleotides are TGTGCCAGCAGCACCGAGGGGCGCAGGTTGAACACTGAAGCTTTCTTT.

The chain combines TRBV4-1 with TRBJ2-3, with 7 bases identical to TRBD1. This CDR3 is 16 amino acids long. V gave up 2 bases and J gave up 0 bases; unmatched junction bases: 5. CDR1 and CDR2 (germline): MGHRA, YSYEKL. In DNA, the CDR3 is TGCGCCAGCAGCCAAAAGGGGGCTCCTAGCACAGATACGCAGTATTTT. Translated, it gives CASSQKGAPSTDTQYF.

The chain employs TRBV28 and TRBJ1-3, with D hard to call. Germline V gene lookup returns CDR1 MDHEN and CDR2 SYDVKM. This CDR3 region has 13 residues. Trimming left V 7 bases short and J 1 base short, with 8 bases between. The CDR3 DNA follows: TGTGCCAGCACCAGATTTTCTGGAAACACCATATATTTT. Translated, it gives CASTRFSGNTIYF. The complete variable domain, with remaining parts taken from reference TRBV28 and TRBJ1-3, reads DVKVTQSSRYLVKRTGEKVFLECVQDMDHENMFWYRQDPGLGLRLIYFSYDVKMKEKGDIPEGYSVSREKKERFSLILESASTNQTSMYLCASTRFSGNTIYFGEGSWLTVV.

This clonotype was detected ten times or more. This chain uses TRBV12-3 or TRBV12-4 with TRBJ1-1, with D unresolved. Deletions cut 5 bases from V and 2 bases from J, with 9 bases between. The CDR3 is made up of 13 amino acids. The CDR3 reads CASSQTRNTEAFF. CDR3 bases: TGTGCCAGCAGTCAGACCCGAAACACTGAAGCTTTCTTT.

This clonotype was counted at least ten times. The chain has TRBV24-1 and TRBJ2-1; 9 bases agree with TRBD1. This CDR3 has 16 amino acids. V was pared by 4 bases and J by 8 bases, with 11 bases of the junction left unmatched. Germline V CDR1 and CDR2: KGHDR, SFDVKD. The CDR3 region is CATSETGTGSFDEQFF. CDR3 DNA sequence: TGTGCCACCAGTGAAACGGGGACAGGGAGTTTCGATGAGCAGTTCTTC.

This clonotype was seen repeatedly, ten times or more. The chain employs TRBV4-3 and TRBJ2-1; D call uncertain. In germline, CDR1 is LGHNA, CDR2 YSLEER. There are 15 residues in the CDR3. Trimming removed 4 bases from V and 2 bases from J, with 12 bases in between. CDR3 sequence reads: CASSPHGPTYNEQFF. The CDR3 DNA reads TGCGCCAGCAGCCCCCACGGGCCAACCTACAATGAGCAGTTCTTC.

This clonotype was counted at least ten times. The V and J genes are TRBV5-1 and TRBJ2-5; 12 bases are shared with TRBD2. The length of the CDR3 is 15 residues. Germline lookup yields CDR1 SGHRS and CDR2 YFSETQ. V lost 0 bases to trimming and J lost 3 bases; unmatched junction nucleotides: 0. The CDR3 region has the DNA TGCGCCAGCAGCTTGGGACTAGCGGGGGAAGAGACCCAGTACTTC. As protein: CASSLGLAGEETQYF.